The present T cell receptor beta chain was sequenced within a study of cytomegalovirus exposure and HLA in healthy donors. Details on this clone: Its matching antigen is unknown.

The PCR had 60 Vbeta and 13 Jbeta primers. Some clones are missing from TCRdb's copy, which holds only in-frame ones; the method was immunoSEQ multiplex PCR. The top ten hold about 1.5% of the sample, which has a few hundred thousand clones, about nine tenths seen once. The CDR3 consists of 16 residues. Trimming left V 9 bases short and J 2 bases short, with 17 bases between. The germline gives CDR1 LNHDA, CDR2 SQIVND (reference sequence). Study-level points and caveats: Among the sequence variants, a highly shared cluster was likely an artifact of sequencing.

The genes are TRBV19 and TRBJ1-6; TRBD1 is a possible D gene (6 bases). Sequenced input: PBMCs. This clonotype was sampled from a girl aged 2-10 years in good health and CMV-seronegative. The CDR3 protein is CASTTGTGPYNSPLHF. Here the CDR3 DNA reads TGTGCCAGCACCACAGGGACGGGGCCCTATAATTCACCCCTCCACTTT. The full variable domain, in which reference TRBV19 and TRBJ1-6 provide the parts outside the CDR3, is DGGITQSPKYLFRKEGQNVTLSCEQNLNHDAMYWYRQDPGQGLRLIYYSQIVNDFQKGDIAEGYSVSREKKESFPLTVTSAQKNPTAFYLCASTTGTGPYNSPLHFGNGTRLTVT.